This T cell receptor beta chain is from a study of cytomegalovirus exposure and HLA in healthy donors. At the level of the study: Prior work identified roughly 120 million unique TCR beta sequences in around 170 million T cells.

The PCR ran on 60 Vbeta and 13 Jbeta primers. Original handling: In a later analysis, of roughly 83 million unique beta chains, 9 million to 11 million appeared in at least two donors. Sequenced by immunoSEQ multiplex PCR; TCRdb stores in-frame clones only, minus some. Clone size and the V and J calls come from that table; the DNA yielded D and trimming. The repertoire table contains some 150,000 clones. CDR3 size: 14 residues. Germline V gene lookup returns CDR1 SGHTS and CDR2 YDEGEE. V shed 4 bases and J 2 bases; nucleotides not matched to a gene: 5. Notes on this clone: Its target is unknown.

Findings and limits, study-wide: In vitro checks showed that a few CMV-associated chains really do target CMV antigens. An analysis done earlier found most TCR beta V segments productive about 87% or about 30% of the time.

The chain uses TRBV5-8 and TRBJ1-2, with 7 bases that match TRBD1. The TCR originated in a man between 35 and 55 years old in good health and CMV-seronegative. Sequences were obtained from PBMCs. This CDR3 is CASSPGTVNYGYTF. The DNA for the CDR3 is TGTGCCAGCAGCCCCGGGACAGTCAACTATGGCTACACCTTC. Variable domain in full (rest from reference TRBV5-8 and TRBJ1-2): EAGVTQSPTHLIKTRGQQATLRCSPISGHTSVYWYQQALGLGLQFLLWYDEGEERNRGNFPPRFSGRQFPNYSSELNVNALELEDSALYLCASSPGTVNYGYTFGSGTRLTVV.